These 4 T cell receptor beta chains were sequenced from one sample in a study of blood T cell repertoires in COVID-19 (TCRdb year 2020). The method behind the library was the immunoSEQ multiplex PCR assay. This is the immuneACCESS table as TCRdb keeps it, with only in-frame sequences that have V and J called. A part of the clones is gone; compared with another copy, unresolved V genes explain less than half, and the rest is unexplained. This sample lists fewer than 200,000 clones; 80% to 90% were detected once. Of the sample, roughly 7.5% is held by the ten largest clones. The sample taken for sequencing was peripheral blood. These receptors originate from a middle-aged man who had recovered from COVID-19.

The CDR3 region has the DNA TGTGCCAGCTATGAACTAGCGGACAATGAGCAGTTCTTC. Protein: CASYELADNEQFF. V is TRBV5-4 and J is TRBJ2-1, with 8 bases lining up with TRBD2. Looked up from germline, CDR1 is SGHNT and CDR2 is YYREEE (reference sequence). The junction had 5 bases not matched to a gene; V was cut back by 7 bases and J by 5 bases. The CDR3 length is 13 residues. Based on the CDR3 plus reference TRBV5-4 and TRBJ2-1, the full variable domain is ETGVTQSPTHLIKTRGQQVTLRCSSQSGHNTVSWYQQALGQGPQFIFQYYREEENGRGNFPPRFSGLQFPNYSSELNVNALELDDSALYLCASYELADNEQFFGPGTRLTVL.

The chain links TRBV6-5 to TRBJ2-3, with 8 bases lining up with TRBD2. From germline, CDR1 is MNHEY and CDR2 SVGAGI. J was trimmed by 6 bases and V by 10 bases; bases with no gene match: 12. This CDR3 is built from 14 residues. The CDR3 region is CATGDSGKEDTQYF. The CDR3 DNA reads TGTGCCACCGGGGATAGCGGGAAGGAGGATACGCAGTATTTT.

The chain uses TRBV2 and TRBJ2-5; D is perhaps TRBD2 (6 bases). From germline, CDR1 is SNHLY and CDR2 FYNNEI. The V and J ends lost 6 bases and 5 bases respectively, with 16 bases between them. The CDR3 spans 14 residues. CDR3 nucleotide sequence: TGTGCCAGCAGGTCCCAGGGAGGATCCGAGACCCAGTACTTC. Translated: CASRSQGGSETQYF.

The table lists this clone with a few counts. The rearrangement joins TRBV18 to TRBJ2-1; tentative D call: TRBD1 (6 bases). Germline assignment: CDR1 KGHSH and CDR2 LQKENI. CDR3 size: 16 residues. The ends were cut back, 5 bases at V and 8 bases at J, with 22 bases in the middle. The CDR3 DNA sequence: TGTGCCAGCTCATCCGGCAGGGGCCGAGGCGGTGATGAGCAGTTCTTC. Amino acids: CASSSGRGRGGDEQFF.